The T cell receptor (beta chain) under discussion was sequenced for a study of beta chain features in type 1 diabetes. General study points: TCRB CDR3s were moderately but significantly shorter in Type 1 diabetes patients in all four CD4+ subsets.

Only a few counts were recorded for this clone. Antigen unknown. There was one heparinised blood draw per donor, averaging around 120 mL. Expressed TCRB transcripts were sequenced after all isolated RNA was converted to cDNA. Roughly 3.4 million reads per sample on average were obtained from naive, central memory and regulatory T cell samples. Profiling relied on immunoSEQ multiplex PCR, and the TCRdb table lists in-frame clones only, not all of them. There are about 120,000 clones in the sample; roughly 17% occur only once, and roughly 2.6% lies in the top ten. This sequence was found in a man aged 18 to 29 with type 1 diabetes. The sample consisted of central memory CD4+ T cells from blood.

The CDR3 sequence: CASSGTSGRDYEQYF. In DNA, the CDR3 is TGTGCCAGCAGCGGGACTAGCGGGAGGGACTACGAGCAGTACTTC. J is TRBJ2-7 and V is TRBV7-2; the match to TRBD2 covers 16 bases. V shed 5 bases, J shed 3 bases, and the junction held 1 base outside the gene matches. The CDR3 runs to 15 residues. Germline V lookup: CDR1 SGHTA, CDR2 FQGNSA.